The rows below give T cell receptor beta chains drawn from one sample of a study of vaccination effects on CD4 cells after COVID-19. Sequencing used immunoSEQ multiplex PCR; TCRdb keeps in-frame clones, though not all of them. Found here are fewer than 30,000 clones, 75% to 80% of them singletons; the top ten hold approximately 16%. These receptors have no identified antigens. Sequencing used CD4+ T cells from PBMCs cultured with HCoV-NL63 spike peptides, obtained before COVID-19 vaccination. The receptors shown here come from a human donor who had a prior SARS-CoV-2 infection. CDR3s include the opening cysteine and the closing phenylalanine or tryptophan. The D gene is left open where the match is weak. Clone size is not always given. Where it is, it says once, few, many or a class for expanded clones.

CDR3 DNA: TGTGCCAGCTCACCAAACTCCGGGGGGAACACTGAAGCTTTCTTT; CDR3 protein: CASSPNSGGNTEAFF; clone size: few; D gene: -; V gene: TRBV18; J gene: TRBJ1-1
CDR3 DNA: TGTGCCAGCAGTGCGGGGGGGCTTGAGACCCAGTACTTC; CDR3 protein: CASSAGGLETQYF; clone size: -; D gene: TRBD2; V gene: TRBV12-3/TRBV12-4; J gene: TRBJ2-5
CDR3 DNA: TGTGCCTGGGCCGCCGGGACAGGGGGCCAGCCCCAGCATTTT; CDR3 protein: CAWAAGTGGQPQHF; clone size: -; D gene: TRBD1; V gene: TRBV30; J gene: TRBJ1-5
CDR3 DNA: TGTGCCAGCAGCTTAGGGACAAACTTCTACGAGCAGTACTTC; CDR3 protein: CASSLGTNFYEQYF; clone size: -; D gene: -; V gene: TRBV7-9; J gene: TRBJ2-7
CDR3 DNA: TGTGCCGGCGGGATCCTGCAAAGCACTGAAGCTTTCTTT; CDR3 protein: CAGGILQSTEAFF; clone size: -; D gene: -; V gene: TRBV2; J gene: TRBJ1-1
CDR3 DNA: TGTGCCAGCATCCTACCGGGACAGGAGGACTACGAGCAGTACTTC; CDR3 protein: CASILPGQEDYEQYF; clone size: -; D gene: TRBD1; V gene: TRBV9; J gene: TRBJ2-7
CDR3 DNA: TGTGCCAGCAGCTTAGGAGCTAGCGTAGGCACAGATACGCAGTATTTT; CDR3 protein: CASSLGASVGTDTQYF; clone size: few; D gene: -; V gene: TRBV7-9; J gene: TRBJ2-3
CDR3 DNA: TGTGCCAGCAGCTCCACCGGGTCCCCAAGGAACATTCAGTACTTC; CDR3 protein: CASSSTGSPRNIQYF; clone size: -; D gene: -; V gene: TRBV6-6; J gene: TRBJ2-4
CDR3 DNA: TGTGCCAGCAGCTTGGAAGTAGGGACCTACGAGCAGTACTTC; CDR3 protein: CASSLEVGTYEQYF; clone size: -; D gene: -; V gene: TRBV7-9; J gene: TRBJ2-7
CDR3 DNA: TGTGCCAGCTCACGGTGGGGACAGGGCGATCAGCCCCAGCATTTT; CDR3 protein: CASSRWGQGDQPQHF; clone size: -; D gene: TRBD1; V gene: TRBV18; J gene: TRBJ1-5
CDR3 DNA: TGTGCCAGCAGCTGGACCCCTCTGGGGGGGGAGCAGTTCTTC; CDR3 protein: CASSWTPLGGEQFF; clone size: -; D gene: TRBD2; V gene: TRBV5-8; J gene: TRBJ2-1
CDR3 DNA: TGTGCCAGCAGCTCCAGACAGGTTGTCTCCTACGAGCAGTACTTC; CDR3 protein: CASSSRQVVSYEQYF; clone size: -; D gene: -; V gene: TRBV7-9; J gene: TRBJ2-7
CDR3 DNA: TGTGCCAGCAGTGTACCGGGACTAGGGGACAATGAGCAGTTCTTC; CDR3 protein: CASSVPGLGDNEQFF; clone size: -; D gene: TRBD2; V gene: TRBV2; J gene: TRBJ2-1
CDR3 DNA: TGTGCCAGCAGCCAAGGGGGCGGGGATTTATCAGATACGCAGTATTTT; CDR3 protein: CASSQGGGDLSDTQYF; clone size: -; D gene: -; V gene: TRBV4-2; J gene: TRBJ2-3
CDR3 DNA: TGTGCCAGCAGCCTCCAGGTGGGAGGAAGTAATTCACCCCTCCACTTT; CDR3 protein: CASSLQVGGSNSPLHF; clone size: few; D gene: -; V gene: TRBV7-9; J gene: TRBJ1-6
CDR3 DNA: TGTGCCAGCAGTTTCTGGACCGGGACCGCCAAAAACATTCAGTACTTC; CDR3 protein: CASSFWTGTAKNIQYF; clone size: -; D gene: -; V gene: TRBV28; J gene: TRBJ2-4
CDR3 DNA: TGTGCCAGCAGGTCTGTCGGCCCCGAAGGGGGCTACACCTTC; CDR3 protein: CASRSVGPEGGYTF; clone size: -; D gene: -; V gene: TRBV27; J gene: TRBJ1-2
CDR3 DNA: TGTGCCAGCAGTTACAGGGACTGGATATACAATGAGCAGTTCTTC; CDR3 protein: CASSYRDWIYNEQFF; clone size: once; D gene: -; V gene: TRBV6-2/TRBV6-3; J gene: TRBJ2-1
CDR3 DNA: TGTGCCAGCAGCCATAAGGCCGACGGCGCCAGCGGTCACACAGATACGCAGTATTTT; CDR3 protein: CASSHKADGASGHTDTQYF; clone size: few; D gene: -; V gene: TRBV4-2; J gene: TRBJ2-3
CDR3 DNA: TGTGCCAGCAGCGTAGGTACTAGCGGGCCTGATACGCAGTATTTT; CDR3 protein: CASSVGTSGPDTQYF; clone size: -; D gene: TRBD2; V gene: TRBV9; J gene: TRBJ2-3
CDR3 DNA: TGTGCCAGCAGTTATAAATCAGGGGGCGACGGCACAGATACGCAGTATTTT; CDR3 protein: CASSYKSGGDGTDTQYF; clone size: -; D gene: TRBD1; V gene: TRBV6-2/TRBV6-3; J gene: TRBJ2-3
CDR3 DNA: TGTGCCAGCAGCATGAGACAGGGTAAGAACACCGGGGAGCTGTTTTTT; CDR3 protein: CASSMRQGKNTGELFF; clone size: -; D gene: -; V gene: TRBV21-1; J gene: TRBJ2-2
CDR3 DNA: TGTGCCAGCAGCGTAGCGCCGGACAGGACCCTCCTCCACTTT; CDR3 protein: CASSVAPDRTLLHF; clone size: -; D gene: TRBD1; V gene: TRBV9; J gene: TRBJ1-6
CDR3 DNA: TGTGCCAGCCAGGGACAGGGATTCATGAACACTGAAGCTTTCTTT; CDR3 protein: CASQGQGFMNTEAFF; clone size: -; D gene: TRBD1; V gene: TRBV6-5; J gene: TRBJ1-1
CDR3 DNA: TGTGCCAGCAGCCAGGGTGGGAACATTCAGTACTTC; CDR3 protein: CASSQGGNIQYF; clone size: -; D gene: -; V gene: TRBV12-3/TRBV12-4; J gene: TRBJ2-4
CDR3 DNA: TGTGCCAGCAGTCCCGGGGAGTACAATGAGCAGTTCTTC; CDR3 protein: CASSPGEYNEQFF; clone size: few; D gene: -; V gene: TRBV6-6; J gene: TRBJ2-1
CDR3 DNA: TGTGCCAGCAGGGCCGGGACCAACTCCTACAATGAGCAGTTCTTC; CDR3 protein: CASRAGTNSYNEQFF; clone size: -; D gene: -; V gene: TRBV11-3; J gene: TRBJ2-1
CDR3 DNA: TGCGCCAGCAGCCGGGGGTTCGGGAACACTGAAGCTTTCTTT; CDR3 protein: CASSRGFGNTEAFF; clone size: -; D gene: -; V gene: TRBV5-1; J gene: TRBJ1-1
CDR3 DNA: TGTGCCAGTGGGGACAGGGGCATCTACGAGCAGTACTTC; CDR3 protein: CASGDRGIYEQYF; clone size: -; D gene: TRBD1; V gene: TRBV7-2; J gene: TRBJ2-7
CDR3 DNA: TGTGCCAGCAGGAAAATAGGCGGACAAGAGACCCAGTACTTC; CDR3 protein: CASRKIGGQETQYF; clone size: few; D gene: -; V gene: TRBV2; J gene: TRBJ2-5